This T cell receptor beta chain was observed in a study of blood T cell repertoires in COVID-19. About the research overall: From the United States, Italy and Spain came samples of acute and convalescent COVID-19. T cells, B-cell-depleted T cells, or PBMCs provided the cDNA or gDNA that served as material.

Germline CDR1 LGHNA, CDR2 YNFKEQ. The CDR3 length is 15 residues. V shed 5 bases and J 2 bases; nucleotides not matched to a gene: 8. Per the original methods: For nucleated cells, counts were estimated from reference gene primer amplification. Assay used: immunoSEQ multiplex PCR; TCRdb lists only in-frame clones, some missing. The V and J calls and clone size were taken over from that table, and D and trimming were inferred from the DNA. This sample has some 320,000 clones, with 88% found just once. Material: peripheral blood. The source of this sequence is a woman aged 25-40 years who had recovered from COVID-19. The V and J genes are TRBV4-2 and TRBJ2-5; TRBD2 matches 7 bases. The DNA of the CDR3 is TGTGCCAGCAGCGGCGTTGGGGGGGGACAAGAGACCCAGTACTTC. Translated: CASSGVGGGQETQYF.